A selection of T cell receptor beta chains follows, all from one sample in a study of CD8 T cells in ankylosing spondylitis. TCRdb re-derived calls from the 5' RACE reads in MiXCR, one entry per CDR3 protein. The table lists fewer than 180,000 distinct CDR3 sequences, 44% of them singletons. Sequencing was done on a sample of synovial fluid, either unsorted or a sorted T cell fraction (not recorded which). The receptors shown here come from a male donor with ankylosing spondylitis. Each CDR3 is given with its conserved first and last residue. Each record gives: J gene, D gene, clone size, V gene, CDR3 DNA, CDR3 protein. A D gene is named only where the DNA matches it firmly. Clone sizes are given selectively: once, few, many, or a class where the clone is expanded.

j_gene: TRBJ2-7
d_gene: -
abundance: -
v_gene: TRBV20-1
CDR3nt: TGCAGTGCTAGAGGCCCGACCGCCGACAGGACTATTTACGAGCAGTACTTC
CDR3aa: CSARGPTADRTIYEQYF

j_gene: TRBJ2-7
d_gene: TRBD1
abundance: -
v_gene: TRBV7-9
CDR3nt: TGTGCCAGCAGTGATCCGGGACAGGAATATCACTACGAGCAGTACTTC
CDR3aa: CASSDPGQEYHYEQYF

j_gene: TRBJ2-5
d_gene: TRBD2
abundance: many
v_gene: TRBV27
CDR3nt: TGTGCCAGCAGCCCGACATATTACGGGACTAGCCGTCCAGAGACCCAGTACTTC
CDR3aa: CASSPTYYGTSRPETQYF

j_gene: TRBJ1-1
d_gene: -
abundance: once
v_gene: TRBV7-9
CDR3nt: TGTGCCAGCAGCTCCGCCCGGACTCCTTTAGAAACTGAAGCTTTCTTT
CDR3aa: CASSSARTPLETEAFF

j_gene: TRBJ2-1
d_gene: TRBD2
abundance: -
v_gene: TRBV6-2/TRBV6-3
CDR3nt: TGTGCCAGCAGTAAGACTAGCGAGTACAATGAGCAGTTCTTC
CDR3aa: CASSKTSEYNEQFF

j_gene: TRBJ2-7
d_gene: -
abundance: -
v_gene: TRBV7-8
CDR3nt: TGTGCCAGCAGCTTTGTTATGAAGCAGTACTTC
CDR3aa: CASSFVMKQYF

j_gene: TRBJ2-1
d_gene: -
abundance: -
v_gene: TRBV27
CDR3nt: TGTGCCAGCAGTTTCTCCCCGCCGCGGGGCAACCAGTTCTTC
CDR3aa: CASSFSPPRGNQFF

j_gene: TRBJ1-1
d_gene: -
abundance: few
v_gene: TRBV29-1
CDR3nt: TGCAGCGTTGAATTAGGGGGCACTGAAGCTTTCTTT
CDR3aa: CSVELGGTEAFF

j_gene: TRBJ2-7
d_gene: -
abundance: -
v_gene: TRBV5-1
CDR3nt: TGCGCCAGCAGCTTGGCCAGTGGTGGGCGGCCGCAGTACTTC
CDR3aa: CASSLASGGRPQYF

j_gene: TRBJ2-1
d_gene: TRBD2
abundance: -
v_gene: TRBV11-3
CDR3nt: TGTGCCAGCAGCCCCCGGACTAGCGGGAGAAATGAGCAGTTCTTC
CDR3aa: CASSPRTSGRNEQFF

j_gene: TRBJ2-1
d_gene: TRBD2
abundance: few
v_gene: TRBV4-1
CDR3nt: TGCGCCAGCAGCCCCTTGTCGGGGGGGCCGGACAATGAGCAGTTCTTC
CDR3aa: CASSPLSGGPDNEQFF

j_gene: TRBJ2-5
d_gene: -
abundance: -
v_gene: TRBV18
CDR3nt: TGTGCCAGCTCACCACTTTGGACGACGTTAGGTGTCGAGACCCAGTACTTC
CDR3aa: CASSPLWTTLGVETQYF

j_gene: TRBJ1-1
d_gene: -
abundance: once
v_gene: TRBV2
CDR3nt: TGTGCCAGCTCTACAGGGACTGAAGCTTTCTTT
CDR3aa: CASSTGTEAFF

j_gene: TRBJ2-6
d_gene: -
abundance: medium-sized
v_gene: TRBV2
CDR3nt: TGTGCCAGCAGTCCCCCGCCGGACGGGGCCAACGTCCTGACTTTC
CDR3aa: CASSPPPDGANVLTF

j_gene: TRBJ2-3
d_gene: TRBD2
abundance: -
v_gene: TRBV24-1
CDR3nt: TGTGCCACCAGTGATTCCCCGGGACTAGCGGGGCCGAGAGATACGCAGTATTTT
CDR3aa: CATSDSPGLAGPRDTQYF

j_gene: TRBJ1-1
d_gene: -
abundance: -
v_gene: TRBV29-1
CDR3nt: TGCAGCGCAGGGTTTATGTACACTGAAGCTTTCTTT
CDR3aa: CSAGFMYTEAFF

j_gene: TRBJ2-1
d_gene: -
abundance: few
v_gene: TRBV5-1
CDR3nt: TGCGCCAGCAGCTCTACCCGGGGGGCCTCCTACAATGAGCAGTTCTTC
CDR3aa: CASSSTRGASYNEQFF

j_gene: TRBJ1-5
d_gene: TRBD1
abundance: few
v_gene: TRBV12-3/TRBV12-4
CDR3nt: TGTGCCAGCAGTGACCGGGACAGGAATCAGCCCCAGCATTTT
CDR3aa: CASSDRDRNQPQHF

j_gene: TRBJ2-2
d_gene: TRBD1
abundance: many
v_gene: TRBV6-1
CDR3nt: TGTGCCAGCAGAGAATCGACAGGGGAAAAACCCGGGGAGCTGTTTTTT
CDR3aa: CASRESTGEKPGELFF

j_gene: TRBJ1-5
d_gene: -
abundance: -
v_gene: TRBV4-1
CDR3nt: TGCGCCAGCAGTTATACAGGGTTAAATCAGCCCCAGCATTTT
CDR3aa: CASSYTGLNQPQHF

j_gene: TRBJ2-5
d_gene: -
abundance: -
v_gene: TRBV10-2
CDR3nt: TGCGCCAGCACACCAGGGTTTTCGGAGACCCAGTACTTC
CDR3aa: CASTPGFSETQYF

j_gene: TRBJ1-5
d_gene: -
abundance: -
v_gene: TRBV12-3/TRBV12-4
CDR3nt: TGTGCCAGCAGAATGGGTTGGAATCAGCCCCAGCATTTT
CDR3aa: CASRMGWNQPQHF

j_gene: TRBJ2-1
d_gene: -
abundance: few
v_gene: TRBV4-3
CDR3nt: TGCGCCAGCAGCCAAGAAATCGAGCTAGTCTACAATGAGCAGTTCTTC
CDR3aa: CASSQEIELVYNEQFF

j_gene: TRBJ2-7
d_gene: -
abundance: -
v_gene: TRBV11-2
CDR3nt: TGTGCCAGCAGCTTGGGGATGACCGCTAACGAGCAGTACTTC
CDR3aa: CASSLGMTANEQYF

j_gene: TRBJ2-7
d_gene: TRBD1
abundance: -
v_gene: TRBV5-1
CDR3nt: TGCGCCAGCAGCGGAGCCGGGACAGGGTTGTACGAGCAGTACTTC
CDR3aa: CASSGAGTGLYEQYF

j_gene: TRBJ1-1
d_gene: -
abundance: -
v_gene: TRBV10-2
CDR3nt: TGCGCCAGCAGTGAGAGGGGAAAGAACACTGAAGCTTTCTTT
CDR3aa: CASSERGKNTEAFF

j_gene: TRBJ2-7
d_gene: TRBD2
abundance: many
v_gene: TRBV5-5
CDR3nt: TGTGCCAGCAGCTTGCCTAGCGGGGGGGCCTGGGACGAGCAGTACTTC
CDR3aa: CASSLPSGGAWDEQYF

j_gene: TRBJ2-1
d_gene: TRBD2
abundance: many
v_gene: TRBV4-2
CDR3nt: TGTGCCAGCAGCCCCACGACTAGCGGGAGCTACAATGAGCAGTTCTTC
CDR3aa: CASSPTTSGSYNEQFF

j_gene: TRBJ2-6
d_gene: -
abundance: few
v_gene: TRBV28
CDR3nt: TGTGCCAGCAGTTTGGGCTGGGGGTTTGGGGCCAACGTCCTGACTTTC
CDR3aa: CASSLGWGFGANVLTF